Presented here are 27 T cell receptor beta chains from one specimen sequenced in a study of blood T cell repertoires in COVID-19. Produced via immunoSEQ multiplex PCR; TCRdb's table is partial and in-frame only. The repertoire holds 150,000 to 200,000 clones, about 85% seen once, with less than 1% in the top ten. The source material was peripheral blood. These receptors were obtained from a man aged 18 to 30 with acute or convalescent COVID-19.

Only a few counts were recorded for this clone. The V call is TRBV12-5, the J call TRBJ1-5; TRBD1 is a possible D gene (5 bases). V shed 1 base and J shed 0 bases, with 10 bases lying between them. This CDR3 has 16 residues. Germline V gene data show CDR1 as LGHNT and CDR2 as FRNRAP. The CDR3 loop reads CASGLAGGHSNQPQHF. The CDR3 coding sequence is TGTGCTAGTGGTTTGGCGGGTGGACATAGCAATCAGCCCCAGCATTTT.

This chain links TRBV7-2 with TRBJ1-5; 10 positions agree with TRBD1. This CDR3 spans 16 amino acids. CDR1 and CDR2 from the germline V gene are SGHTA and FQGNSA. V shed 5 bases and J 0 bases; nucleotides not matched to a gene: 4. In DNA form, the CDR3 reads TGTGCCAGCAGCGACCGGACAGGGGGTAGCAATCAGCCCCAGCATTTT. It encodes CASSDRTGGSNQPQHF.

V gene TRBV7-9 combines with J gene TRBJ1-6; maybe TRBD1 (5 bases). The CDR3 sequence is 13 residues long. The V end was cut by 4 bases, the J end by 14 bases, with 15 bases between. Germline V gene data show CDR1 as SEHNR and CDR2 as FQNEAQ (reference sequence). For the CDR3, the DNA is TGTGCCAGCAGCTCCGACAGACCCTCGGCCCTCCACTTT. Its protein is CASSSDRPSALHF.

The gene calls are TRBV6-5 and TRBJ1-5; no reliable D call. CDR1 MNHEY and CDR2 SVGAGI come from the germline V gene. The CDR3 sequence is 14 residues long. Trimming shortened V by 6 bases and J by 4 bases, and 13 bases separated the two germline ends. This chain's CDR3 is CASSGGQTNQPQHF. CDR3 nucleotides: TGTGCCAGCAGCGGTGGTCAGACTAATCAGCCCCAGCATTTT.

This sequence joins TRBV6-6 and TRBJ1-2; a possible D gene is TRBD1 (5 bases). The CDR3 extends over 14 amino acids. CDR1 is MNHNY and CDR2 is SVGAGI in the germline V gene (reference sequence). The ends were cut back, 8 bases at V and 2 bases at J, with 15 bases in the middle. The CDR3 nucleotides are TGTGCCAGCCGGGCGGGGGGAGGGAACTATGGCTACACCTTC. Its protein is CASRAGGGNYGYTF.

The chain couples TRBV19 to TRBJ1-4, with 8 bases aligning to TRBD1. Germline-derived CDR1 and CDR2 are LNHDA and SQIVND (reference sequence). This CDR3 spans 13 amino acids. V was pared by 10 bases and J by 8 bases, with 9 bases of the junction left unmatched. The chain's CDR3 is CATDRAPGEKLFF. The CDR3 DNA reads TGTGCCACGGACAGGGCCCCGGGAGAAAAACTGTTTTTT.

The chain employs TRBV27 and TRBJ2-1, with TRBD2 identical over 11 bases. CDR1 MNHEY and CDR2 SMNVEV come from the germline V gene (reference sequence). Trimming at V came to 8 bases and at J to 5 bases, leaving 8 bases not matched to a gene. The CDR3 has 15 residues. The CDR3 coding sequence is TGTGCCAGCGGAATTGGGACTAGCGGAAACAATGAGCAGTTCTTC. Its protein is CASGIGTSGNNEQFF.

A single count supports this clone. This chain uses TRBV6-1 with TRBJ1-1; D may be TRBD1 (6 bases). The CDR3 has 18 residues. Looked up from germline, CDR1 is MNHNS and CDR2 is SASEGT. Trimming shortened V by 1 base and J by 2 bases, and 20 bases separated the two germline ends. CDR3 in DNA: TGTGCCAGCAGTGAAGGGAGGGGCCCCGGGGGGCTTAACACTGAAGCTTTCTTT. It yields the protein CASSEGRGPGGLNTEAFF.

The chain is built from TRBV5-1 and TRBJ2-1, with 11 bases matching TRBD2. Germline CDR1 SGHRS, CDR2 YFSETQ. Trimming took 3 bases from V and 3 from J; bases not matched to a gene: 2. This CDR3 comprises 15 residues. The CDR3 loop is CASSSGTSGYNEQFF. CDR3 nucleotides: TGCGCCAGCAGCTCGGGGACTAGCGGCTACAATGAGCAGTTCTTC.

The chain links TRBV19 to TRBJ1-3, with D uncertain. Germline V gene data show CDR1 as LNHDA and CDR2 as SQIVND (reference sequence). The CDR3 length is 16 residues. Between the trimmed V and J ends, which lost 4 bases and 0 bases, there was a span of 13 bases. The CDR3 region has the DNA TGTGCCAGTAGTACCTCCCCCGTCTCCTCTGGAAACACCATATATTTT. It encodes CASSTSPVSSGNTIYF.

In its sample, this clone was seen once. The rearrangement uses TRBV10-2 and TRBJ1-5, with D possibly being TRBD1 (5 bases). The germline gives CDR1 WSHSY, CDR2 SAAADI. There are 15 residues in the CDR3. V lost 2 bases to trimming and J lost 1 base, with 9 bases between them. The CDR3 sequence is CASSEGTDSNQPQHF. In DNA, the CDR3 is TGCGCCAGCAGTGAGGGGACTGACAGCAATCAGCCCCAGCATTTT.

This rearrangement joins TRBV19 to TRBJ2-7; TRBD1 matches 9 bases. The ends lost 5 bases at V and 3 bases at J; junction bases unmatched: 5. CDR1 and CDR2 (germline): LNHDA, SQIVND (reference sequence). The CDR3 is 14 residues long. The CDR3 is CASSPGQGGYEQYF. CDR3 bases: TGTGCCAGTAGTCCGGGACAGGGTGGCTACGAGCAGTACTTC.

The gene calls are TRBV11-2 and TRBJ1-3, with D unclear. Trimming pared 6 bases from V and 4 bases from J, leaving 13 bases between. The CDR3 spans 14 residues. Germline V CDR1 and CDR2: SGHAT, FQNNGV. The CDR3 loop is CASSTPWRGNTIYF. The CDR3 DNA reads TGTGCCAGCAGTACCCCTTGGAGGGGAAACACCATATATTTT. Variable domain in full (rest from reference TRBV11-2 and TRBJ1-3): EAGVAQSPRYKIIEKRQSVAFWCNPISGHATLYWYQQILGQGPKLLIQFQNNGVVDDSQLPKDRFSAERLKGVDSTLKIQPAKLEDSAVYLCASSTPWRGNTIYFGEGSWLTVV.

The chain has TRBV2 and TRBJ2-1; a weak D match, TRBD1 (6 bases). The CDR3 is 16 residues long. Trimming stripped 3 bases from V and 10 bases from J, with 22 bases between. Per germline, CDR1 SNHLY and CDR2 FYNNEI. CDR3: CASSDDRPSGGGEQFF. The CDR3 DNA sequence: TGTGCCAGCAGTGACGACCGCCCCAGTGGGGGCGGGGAGCAGTTCTTC.

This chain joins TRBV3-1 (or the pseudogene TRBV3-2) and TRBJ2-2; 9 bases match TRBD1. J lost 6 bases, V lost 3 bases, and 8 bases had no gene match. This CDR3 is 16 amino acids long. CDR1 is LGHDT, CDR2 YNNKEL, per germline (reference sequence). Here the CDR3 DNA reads TGTGCCAGCAGCCACAACGGACAGGGGAGGGCCGGGGAGCTGTTTTTT. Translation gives CASSHNGQGRAGELFF.

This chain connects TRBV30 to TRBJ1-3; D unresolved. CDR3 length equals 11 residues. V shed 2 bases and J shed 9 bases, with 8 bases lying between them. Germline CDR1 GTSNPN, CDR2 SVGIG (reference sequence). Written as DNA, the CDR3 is TGTGCCTGGAGTAGCGGGAGCACCATATATTTT. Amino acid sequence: CAWSSGSTIYF.

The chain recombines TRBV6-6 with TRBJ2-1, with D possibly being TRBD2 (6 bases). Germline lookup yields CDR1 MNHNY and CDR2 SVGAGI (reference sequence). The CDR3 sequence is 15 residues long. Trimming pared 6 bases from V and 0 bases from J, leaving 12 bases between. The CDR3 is CASSRAGTSYNEQFF. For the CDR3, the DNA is TGTGCCAGCAGCCGTGCGGGGACCTCCTACAATGAGCAGTTCTTC.

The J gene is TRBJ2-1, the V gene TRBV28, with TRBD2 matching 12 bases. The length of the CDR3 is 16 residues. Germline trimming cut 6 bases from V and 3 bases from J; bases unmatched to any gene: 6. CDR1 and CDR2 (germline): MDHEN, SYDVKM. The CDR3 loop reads CASRESSGGVYNEQFF. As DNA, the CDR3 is TGTGCCAGCAGAGAGTCTAGCGGGGGGGTCTACAATGAGCAGTTCTTC.

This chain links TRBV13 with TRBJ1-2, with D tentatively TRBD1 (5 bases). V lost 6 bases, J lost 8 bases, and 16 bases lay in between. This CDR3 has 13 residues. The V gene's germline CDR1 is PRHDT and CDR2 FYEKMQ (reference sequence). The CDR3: CASSPSRASGYTF. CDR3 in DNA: TGTGCCAGCAGTCCCAGCAGGGCAAGCGGCTACACCTTC.

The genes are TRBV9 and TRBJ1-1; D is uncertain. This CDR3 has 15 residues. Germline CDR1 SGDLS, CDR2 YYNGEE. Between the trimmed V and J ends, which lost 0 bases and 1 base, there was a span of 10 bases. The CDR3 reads CASSVGAKPNTEAFF. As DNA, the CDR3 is TGTGCCAGCAGCGTAGGGGCCAAACCGAACACTGAAGCTTTCTTT.

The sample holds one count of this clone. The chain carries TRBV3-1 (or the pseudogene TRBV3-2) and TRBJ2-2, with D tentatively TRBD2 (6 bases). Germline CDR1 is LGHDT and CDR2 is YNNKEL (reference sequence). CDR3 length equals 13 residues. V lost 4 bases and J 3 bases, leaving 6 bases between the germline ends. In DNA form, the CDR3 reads TGTGCCAGCAGCCGGGGGGACACCGGGGAGCTGTTTTTT. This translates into CASSRGDTGELFF.

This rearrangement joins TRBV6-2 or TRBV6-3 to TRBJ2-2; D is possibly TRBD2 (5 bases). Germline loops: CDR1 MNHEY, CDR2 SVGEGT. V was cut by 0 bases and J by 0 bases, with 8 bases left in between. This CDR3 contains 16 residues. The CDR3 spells CASSYSEGANTGELFF. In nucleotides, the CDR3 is TGTGCCAGCAGTTACTCAGAGGGAGCGAACACCGGGGAGCTGTTTTTT.

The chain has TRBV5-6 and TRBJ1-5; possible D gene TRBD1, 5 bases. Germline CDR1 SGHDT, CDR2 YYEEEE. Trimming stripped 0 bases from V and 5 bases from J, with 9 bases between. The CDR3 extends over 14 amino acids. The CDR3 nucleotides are TGTGCCAGCAGCTTGGCGGGACTCCATCAGCCCCAGCATTTT. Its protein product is CASSLAGLHQPQHF.

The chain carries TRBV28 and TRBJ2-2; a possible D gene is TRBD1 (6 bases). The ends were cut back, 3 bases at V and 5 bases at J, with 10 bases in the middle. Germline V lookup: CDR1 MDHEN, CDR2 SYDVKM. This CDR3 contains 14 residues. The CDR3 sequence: CASSFQGWTGELFF. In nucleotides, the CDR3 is TGTGCCAGCAGTTTCCAGGGGTGGACCGGGGAGCTGTTTTTT.

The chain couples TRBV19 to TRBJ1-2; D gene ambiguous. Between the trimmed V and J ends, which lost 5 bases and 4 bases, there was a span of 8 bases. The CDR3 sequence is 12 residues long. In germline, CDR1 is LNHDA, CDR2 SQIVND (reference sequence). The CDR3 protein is CASSLRAYGYTF. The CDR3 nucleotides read TGTGCCAGTAGTCTGAGGGCCTATGGCTACACCTTC.

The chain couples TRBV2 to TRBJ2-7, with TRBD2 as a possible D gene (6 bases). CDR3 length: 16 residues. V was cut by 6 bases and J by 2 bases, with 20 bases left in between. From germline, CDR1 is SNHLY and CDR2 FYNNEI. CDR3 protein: CASRREDYRAAYEQYF. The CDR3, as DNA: TGTGCCAGCAGGAGAGAGGACTACCGCGCAGCCTACGAGCAGTACTTC.

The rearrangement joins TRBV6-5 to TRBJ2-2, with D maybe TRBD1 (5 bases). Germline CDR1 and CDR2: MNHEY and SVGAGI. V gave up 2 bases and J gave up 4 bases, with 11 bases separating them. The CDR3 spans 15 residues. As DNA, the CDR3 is TGTGCCAGCAGTTACGACAGCCCCATCACCGGGGAGCTGTTTTTT. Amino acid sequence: CASSYDSPITGELFF.